Shown below are 2 T cell receptor beta chains from a single sample sequenced in a study of metastatic and nonmetastatic thyroid tumors. The entire patient cohort was treatment-naive prior to thyroid surgery. TCRdb reprocessed the PCR reads via MiXCR. The table has tens of thousands of clones, roughly 13% seen once; the top ten hold about 11%. Sequenced material: blood. Receptors originate from a female donor with papillary thyroid cancer or a benign thyroid nodule (not recorded which). Some clones in this sample may be carry-over from other donors' samples.

This clone was seen repeatedly, ten times or more. The chain has TRBV6-2 or TRBV6-3 and TRBJ2-7, with 7 bases aligning to TRBD2. J gave up 4 bases and V 2 bases, and 2 bases lay outside the gene matches. This CDR3 is 13 amino acids long. Per germline, CDR1 MNHEY and CDR2 SVGEGT. CDR3 coding DNA: TGTGCCAGCAGTTACGGGAGGGCGTACGAGCAGTACTTC. This gives the protein CASSYGRAYEQYF.

In the case of this clone: A much larger clone differs by one base, so this may be a read error. CDR3 protein: CASSHTKAAGSVTQYF. Written as DNA, the CDR3 is TGTGCCAGCAGCCACACGAAGGCGGCAGGAAGCGTGACCCAGTACTTC. The rearrangement joins TRBV14 to TRBJ2-5; D is unresolved. V gave up 3 bases and J gave up 7 bases, with 21 bases separating them. The CDR3 length is 16 residues. Germline V gene sequence: CDR1 SGHDN, CDR2 FVKESK.